The 10 T cell receptor beta chains below come from one sample, sequenced in a study of read filtering for tumor transcriptome and immune sequencing. The library was built from around 400 ng RNA with molecular barcoded adaptors for alpha/delta and beta/gamma chains. TCRdb redid the calling of the reads with MiXCR, one entry per CDR3 protein. The data hold roughly 130,000 distinct CDR3 sequences, with 10% to 15% observed a single time. The sample consisted of a population of CD138-negative cells sorted from bone marrow. These receptors were taken from a donor over 35 with multiple myeloma.

This clonotype was seen many times. The chain employs TRBV20-1 and TRBJ2-1, with D possibly TRBD2 on 6 matching bases. From germline, CDR1 is DFQATT and CDR2 SNEGSKA (reference sequence). Trimming pared 2 bases from V and 8 bases from J, leaving 16 bases between. The CDR3 runs 14 residues. The CDR3 DNA reads TGCAGTGCTAGAACACCTAGCGACTGGGATGAGCAGTTCTTC. It translates to CSARTPSDWDEQFF.

This chain connects TRBV29-1 to TRBJ2-1; 9 positions match TRBD1. J gave up 6 bases and V 0 bases, and 0 bases lay outside the gene matches. This CDR3 comprises 13 residues. Per the germline V gene, CDR1 is SQVTM and CDR2 is ANQGSEA. In nucleotides, the CDR3 is TGCAGCGTTGAAGAGGACAGGGGCAATGAGCAGTTCTTC. Its protein is CSVEEDRGNEQFF.

The genes are TRBV2 and TRBJ2-7, with D uncertain. V was pared by 0 bases and J by 3 bases, with 9 bases between. Germline V CDR1 and CDR2: SNHLY, FYNNEI. The CDR3 sequence is 14 residues long. CDR3 sequence reads: CASSEATRNYEQYF. As DNA, the CDR3 is TGTGCCAGCAGTGAAGCGACAAGAAACTACGAGCAGTACTTC.

Ten or more counts support this clonotype. J is TRBJ1-1 and V is TRBV5-1; 10 bases align to TRBD1. There are 16 residues in the CDR3. CDR1 is SGHRS and CDR2 is YFSETQ in the germline V gene. Unmatched junction bases numbered 6, after V lost 4 bases and J lost 0 bases. CDR3 loop: CASSRQGAEMNTEAFF. CDR3 DNA: TGCGCCAGCAGCAGACAGGGGGCGGAAATGAACACTGAAGCTTTCTTT.

About this clonotype itself: A much larger clone is a single base away; this may be a read error. The gene calls are TRBV29-1 and TRBJ2-6; a weak D match, TRBD1 (5 bases). Germline CDR1 reads SQVTM; CDR2 reads ANQGSEA. The CDR3 has 14 amino acids. CDR3 nucleotide sequence: TGCAGCGTTGTAATCGGATCTGGGGCCAACGCCCTGACTTTC. It is translated as CSVVIGSGANALTF.

This clonotype was counted a few times. Since no conserved phenylalanine or tryptophan closes the CDR3, a read error is the likely cause. The chain couples TRBV5-1 to TRBJ1-1; weak D call: TRBD1 (5 bases). Germline V CDR1 and CDR2: SGHRS, YFSETQ. The CDR3 has 15 residues. Trimming stripped 4 bases from V and 3 bases from J, with 16 bases between. The CDR3 DNA reads as TGCGCCAGCAGCCTTGCCGGGACCCAGTACACTGAAGCTTTCTCT. It encodes CASSLAGTQYTEAFS.

Many counts were recorded for this clonotype. The J gene is TRBJ2-5, the V gene TRBV7-2, with TRBD2 as a possible D gene (5 bases). The V and J ends lost 5 bases and 4 bases respectively, with 17 bases between them. CDR1 and CDR2 from the germline V gene are SGHTA and FQGNSA. The CDR3 covers 15 residues. The CDR3 reads CASSPGFRRVETQYF. The CDR3 DNA sequence: TGTGCCAGCAGCCCGGGATTCCGGCGGGTAGAGACCCAGTACTTC.

This clonotype was seen repeatedly, ten times or more. The chain combines TRBV29-1 with TRBJ2-7, with D perhaps given as TRBD1 or TRBD2 (5 bases each). The CDR3 covers 11 residues. Trimming shortened V by 8 bases and J by 5 bases, and 13 bases separated the two germline ends. Per germline, CDR1 SQVTM and CDR2 ANQGSEA. The CDR3 sequence: CSFERGNEQYF. The CDR3 nucleotides are TGCAGCTTCGAGAGGGGAAACGAGCAGTACTTC.

This clonotype was observed at least ten times. The chain couples TRBV6-2 or TRBV6-3 to TRBJ2-3, with 10 positions matching TRBD2. Germline V gene sequence: CDR1 MNHEY, CDR2 SVGEGT. The CDR3 covers 16 residues. V dropped 5 bases and J dropped 4; count of bases not matched to a gene: 9. The CDR3 coding sequence is TGTGCCAGCAGTGTCGCGAGCGGGGGGGCTTCAGATACGCAGTATTTT. Translation gives CASSVASGGASDTQYF.

The chain carries TRBV4-2 and TRBJ2-3, with D perhaps matching TRBD1 or TRBD2 (5 bases each). CDR3 length: 16 amino acids. The germline CDR1 and CDR2 sequences are LGHNA and YNFKEQ. The V gene lost 0 bases and the J gene lost 1 base, with 11 bases spanning the gap. The CDR3 sequence: CASSQEWRGGTDTQYF. As DNA, the CDR3 is TGTGCCAGCAGCCAAGAATGGAGAGGGGGCACAGATACGCAGTATTTT.